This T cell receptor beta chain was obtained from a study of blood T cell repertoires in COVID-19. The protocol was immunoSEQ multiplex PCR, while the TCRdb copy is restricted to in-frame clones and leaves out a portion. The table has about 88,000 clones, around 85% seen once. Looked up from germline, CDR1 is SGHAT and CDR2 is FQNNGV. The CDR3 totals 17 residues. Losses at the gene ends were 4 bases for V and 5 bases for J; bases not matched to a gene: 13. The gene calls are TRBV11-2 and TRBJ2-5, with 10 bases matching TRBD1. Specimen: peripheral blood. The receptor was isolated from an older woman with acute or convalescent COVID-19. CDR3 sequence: CASSSARGTGARETQYF. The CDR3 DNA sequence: TGTGCCAGCAGCTCAGCGCGTGGGACAGGGGCCCGGGAGACCCAGTACTTC.